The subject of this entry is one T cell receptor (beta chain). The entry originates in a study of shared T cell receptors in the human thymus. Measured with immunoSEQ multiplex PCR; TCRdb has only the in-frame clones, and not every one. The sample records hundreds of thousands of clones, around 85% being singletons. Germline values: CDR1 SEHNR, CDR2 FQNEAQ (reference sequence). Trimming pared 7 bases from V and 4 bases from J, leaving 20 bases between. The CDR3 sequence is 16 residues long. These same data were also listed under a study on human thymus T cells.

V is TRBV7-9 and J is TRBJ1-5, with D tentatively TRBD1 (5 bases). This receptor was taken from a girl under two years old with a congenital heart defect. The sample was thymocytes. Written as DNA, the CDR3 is TGTGCCAGCACCAAAGCAGGGTGGGGACTTAATCAGCCCCAGCATTTT. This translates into CASTKAGWGLNQPQHF.